This T cell receptor beta chain was captured in a study of T and B cells in COVID-19 patients. Study-wide background: Peripheral blood came from COVID-19 patients with active infection or after recovery.

Study outcomes and limitations: Patients with COVID-19 reportedly showed strongly skewed T cell receptor beta variable and joining gene usage.

This clonotype is termed medium-sized. Its antigen is unknown. Each TRB amplification used 250-500 ng of genomic DNA from blood. TRB rearrangements were amplified by multiplex PCR with BIOMED2 TRB-A/B primers. TCRdb reprocessed the multiplex PCR reads via MiXCR and lists one record per CDR3 protein. Among about 5,100 distinct CDR3 sequences listed, roughly 26% were seen once. The CDR3 consists of 17 residues. Germline values: CDR1 MNHEY, CDR2 SVGAGI. Trimming stripped 2 bases from V and 7 bases from J, with 18 bases between. The source is a human donor with active COVID-19. The sample taken for sequencing was blood. V usage is TRBV6-5 and J usage is TRBJ1-6; D perhaps matches TRBD1 (5 bases). The CDR3 loop is CASSYGQWDGPNSPLHF. DNA of the CDR3: TGTGCCAGCAGTTACGGCCAGTGGGACGGACCCAATTCACCCCTCCACTTT.